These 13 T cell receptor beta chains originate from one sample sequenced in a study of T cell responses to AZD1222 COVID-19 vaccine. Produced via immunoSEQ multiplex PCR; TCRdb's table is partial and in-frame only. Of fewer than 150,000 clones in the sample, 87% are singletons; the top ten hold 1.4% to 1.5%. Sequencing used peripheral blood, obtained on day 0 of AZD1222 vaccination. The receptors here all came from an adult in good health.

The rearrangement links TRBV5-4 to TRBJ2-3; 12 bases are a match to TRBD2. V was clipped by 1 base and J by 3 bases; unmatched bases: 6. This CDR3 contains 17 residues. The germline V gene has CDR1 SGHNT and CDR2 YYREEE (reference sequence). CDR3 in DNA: TGTGCCAGCAGCTTGTTACTAGCGGGGGGCAGGACAGATACGCAGTATTTT. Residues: CASSLLLAGGRTDTQYF.

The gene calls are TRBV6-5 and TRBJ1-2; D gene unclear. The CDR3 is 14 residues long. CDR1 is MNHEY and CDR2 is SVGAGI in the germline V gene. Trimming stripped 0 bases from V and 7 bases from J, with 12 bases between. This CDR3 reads CASSYSRFGFGYTF. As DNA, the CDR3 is TGTGCCAGCAGTTACTCCCGATTTGGTTTTGGCTACACCTTC.

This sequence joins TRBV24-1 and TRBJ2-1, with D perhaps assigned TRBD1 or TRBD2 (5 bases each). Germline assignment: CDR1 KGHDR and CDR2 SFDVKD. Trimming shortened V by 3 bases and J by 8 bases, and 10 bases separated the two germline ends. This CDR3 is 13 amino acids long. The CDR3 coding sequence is TGTGCCACCAGTGATGGGGGAAGGGATGAGCAGTTCTTC. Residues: CATSDGGRDEQFF.

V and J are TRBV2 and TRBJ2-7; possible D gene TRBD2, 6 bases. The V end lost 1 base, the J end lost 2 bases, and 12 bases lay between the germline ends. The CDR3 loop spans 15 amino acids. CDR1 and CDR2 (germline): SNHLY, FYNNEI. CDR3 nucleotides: TGTGCCAGCAGTGAAGGTTGGGGGGACCCCTACGAGCAGTACTTC. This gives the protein CASSEGWGDPYEQYF.

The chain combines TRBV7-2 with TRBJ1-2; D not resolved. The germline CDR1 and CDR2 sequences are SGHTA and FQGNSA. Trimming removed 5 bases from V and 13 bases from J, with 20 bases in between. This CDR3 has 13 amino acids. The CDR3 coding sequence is TGTGCCAGCAGCCCCAGCCACGACACAAGGAGCACCTTC. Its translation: CASSPSHDTRSTF. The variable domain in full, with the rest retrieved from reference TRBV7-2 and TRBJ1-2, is GAGVSQSPSNKVTEKGKDVELRCDPISGHTALYWYRQSLGQGLEFLIYFQGNSAPDKSGLPSDRFSAERTGGSVSTLTIQRTQQEDSAVYLCASSPSHDTRSTFGSGTRLTVV.

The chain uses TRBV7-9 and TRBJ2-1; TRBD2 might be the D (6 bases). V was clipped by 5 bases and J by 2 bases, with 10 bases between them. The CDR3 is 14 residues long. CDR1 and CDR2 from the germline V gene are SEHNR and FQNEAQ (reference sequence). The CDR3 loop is CASSPPGAYNEQFF. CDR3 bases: TGTGCCAGCAGCCCCCCGGGGGCCTACAATGAGCAGTTCTTC.

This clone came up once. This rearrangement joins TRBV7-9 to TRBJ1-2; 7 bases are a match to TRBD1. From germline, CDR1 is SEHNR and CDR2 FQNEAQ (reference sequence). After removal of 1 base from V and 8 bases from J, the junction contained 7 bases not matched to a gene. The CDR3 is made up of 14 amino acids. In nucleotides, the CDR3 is TGTGCCAGCAGCTTAGACAGGGGCCCCTCCGGCTACACCTTC. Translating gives CASSLDRGPSGYTF.

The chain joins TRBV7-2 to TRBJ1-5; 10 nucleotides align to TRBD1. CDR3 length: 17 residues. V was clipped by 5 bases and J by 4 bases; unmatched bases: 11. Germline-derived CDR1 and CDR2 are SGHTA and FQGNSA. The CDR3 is CASSLGGGQGRNQPQHF. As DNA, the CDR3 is TGTGCCAGCAGCCTAGGCGGGGGACAGGGGAGGAATCAGCCCCAGCATTTT.

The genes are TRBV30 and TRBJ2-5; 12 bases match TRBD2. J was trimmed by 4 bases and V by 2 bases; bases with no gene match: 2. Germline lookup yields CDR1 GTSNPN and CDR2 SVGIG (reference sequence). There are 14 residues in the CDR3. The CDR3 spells CAWSRLAGVETQYF. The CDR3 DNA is TGTGCCTGGAGTCGACTAGCGGGGGTAGAGACCCAGTACTTC.

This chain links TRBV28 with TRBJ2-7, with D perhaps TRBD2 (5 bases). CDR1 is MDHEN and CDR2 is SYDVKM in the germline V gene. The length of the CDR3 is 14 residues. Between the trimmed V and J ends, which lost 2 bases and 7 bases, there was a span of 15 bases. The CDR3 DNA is TGTGCCAGCAGTTTAGTAGGGCTACGGGGAGAGCAGTACTTC. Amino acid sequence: CASSLVGLRGEQYF.

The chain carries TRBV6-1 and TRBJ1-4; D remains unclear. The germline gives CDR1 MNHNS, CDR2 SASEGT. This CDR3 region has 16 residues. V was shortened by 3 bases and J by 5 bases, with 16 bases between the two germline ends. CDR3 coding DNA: TGTGCCAGCAGTGATGTTATGGGTCGGCAAAATGAAAAACTGTTTTTT. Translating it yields CASSDVMGRQNEKLFF.

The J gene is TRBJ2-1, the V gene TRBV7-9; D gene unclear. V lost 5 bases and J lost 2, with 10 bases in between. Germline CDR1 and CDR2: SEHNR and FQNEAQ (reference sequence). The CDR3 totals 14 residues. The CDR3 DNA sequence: TGTGCCAGCAGCAAGGACGGTCCCTACAATGAGCAGTTCTTC. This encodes CASSKDGPYNEQFF.

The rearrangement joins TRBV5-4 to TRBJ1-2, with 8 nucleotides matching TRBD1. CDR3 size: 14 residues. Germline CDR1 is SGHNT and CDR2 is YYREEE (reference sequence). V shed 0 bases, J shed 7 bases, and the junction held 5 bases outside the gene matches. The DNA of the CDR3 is TGTGCCAGCAGCTTGGTACAGGGGGTTGGTGGCTACACCTTC. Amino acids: CASSLVQGVGGYTF. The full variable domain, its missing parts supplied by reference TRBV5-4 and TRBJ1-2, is ETGVTQSPTHLIKTRGQQVTLRCSSQSGHNTVSWYQQALGQGPQFIFQYYREEENGRGNFPPRFSGLQFPNYSSELNVNALELDDSALYLCASSLVQGVGGYTFGSGTRLTVV.